Below, 5 T cell receptor beta chains from the same sample are listed, as sequenced in a study of graft-versus-host responses after intestinal transplantation. TCRdb keeps only in-frame clones here, not all; method: immunoSEQ multiplex PCR. The sample lists around 55,000 clones; roughly 90% were seen once. The antigens of these receptors remain unknown. The specimen comprised unstimulated CD4+ T cells sorted from spleen or lymph node cells, sampled before transplant. The receptors shown here come from a human donor who was the organ donor for an intestinal transplant.

The gene calls are TRBV5-1 and TRBJ2-7, with D maybe TRBD2 (5 bases). CDR1 is SGHRS, CDR2 YFSETQ, per germline. The CDR3 extends over 15 amino acids. The V gene lost 0 bases and the J gene lost 0 bases, with 10 bases spanning the gap. CDR3 nucleotide sequence: TGCGCCAGCAGCTTGGGTGGACTGAGCTCCTACGAGCAGTACTTC. It specifies CASSLGGLSSYEQYF.

The rearrangement uses TRBV15 and TRBJ1-5; perhaps TRBD1 as D (6 bases). V lost 4 bases and J 3 bases, leaving 10 bases between the germline ends. From germline, CDR1 is LNHNV and CDR2 YYDKDF (reference sequence). The CDR3 consists of 14 residues. CDR3 in DNA: TGTGCCACCAGCACCGGGGGGGCCAATCAGCCCCAGCATTTT. Translation: CATSTGGANQPQHF.

The chain couples TRBV2 to TRBJ2-3, with 8 bases that match TRBD2. The CDR3 spans 16 residues. With 6 bases clipped from V and 0 bases from J, the junction kept 8 bases outside the gene matches. CDR1 SNHLY and CDR2 FYNNEI come from the germline V gene. DNA for the CDR3: TGTGCCAGCAGGACAGGACTAGCAGCCAGCACAGATACGCAGTATTTT. This sequence encodes CASRTGLAASTDTQYF. Full variable domain (missing parts from reference TRBV2 and TRBJ2-3): EPEVTQTPSHQVTQMGQEVILRCVPISNHLYFYWYRQILGQKVEFLVSFYNNEISEKSEIFDDQFSVERPDGSNFTLKIRSTKLEDSAMYFCASRTGLAASTDTQYFGPGTRLTVL.

Regarding this clone: Germline and junction disagree at one end, which may indicate a read error. The V and J genes are TRBV11-1 and TRBJ2-3; TRBD2 is a possible D gene (6 bases). This CDR3 has 15 residues. Germline CDR1 is SGHAT and CDR2 is FQDESV (reference sequence). The DNA for the CDR3 is TGTGCCAGCGCATCCGGGACTCTGAGCACAGGTACGCAGTATTTT. Protein: CASASGTLSTGTQYF.

Comments on this clone: Other DNA variants within this sample encode the same CDR3. The chain employs TRBV4-1 and TRBJ1-2; 8 nucleotides align to TRBD1. CDR1 and CDR2 (germline): MGHRA, YSYEKL. V shed 1 base, J shed 7 bases, and the junction held 8 bases outside the gene matches. The CDR3 is 15 amino acids. The CDR3 loop reads CASSQGGQGGSGYTF. Here the CDR3 DNA reads TGCGCCAGCAGCCAAGGAGGACAGGGAGGCTCTGGCTACACCTTC.